This T cell receptor beta chain was captured by sequencing in a study of blood T cell repertoires in COVID-19. On the study more broadly: The United States, Italy and Spain provided the acute and convalescent COVID-19 samples. Sample material is recorded as cDNA or gDNA derived from T cells, B-cell-depleted T cells, or PBMCs.

In the original workflow: Quantification of nucleated cells was approximated via reference gene primer amplification. The assay was immunoSEQ multiplex PCR, and TCRdb's table has in-frame clones only and misses some. V and J calls and clone size follow that table, whereas D and trimming were derived from the DNA. The table lists 250,000 to 300,000 clones, 80% to 90% of them singletons, with 8% to 13% in the top ten. Germline CDR1 ENHRY, CDR2 SYGVKD. The CDR3 has 14 residues. The V and J ends lost 10 bases and 6 bases, in that order; junction bases with no gene match: 12. This chain connects TRBV10-3 to TRBJ2-3; 8 nucleotides align to TRBD2. The sequencing sample was made of peripheral blood. This TCR was sampled from a woman in her 70s with acute or convalescent COVID-19. The CDR3 nucleotides read TGTGCCACCCGCGCGAGCGGGGGTAGGGATACGCAGTATTTT. It codes for CATRASGGRDTQYF.